What follows is one T cell receptor beta chain and its context. No antigen is known for it. The record has no base qualities; no much larger clone is one base away. The sample belongs to a study of T-cell memory formation after mild COVID-19 (dated by TCRdb to about 2021). In the study overall: TCR sequence clusters from the two donors were largely donor specific. T-cell clones expanding and contracting after mild COVID-19 in a couple of donors were tracked by longitudinal TCRalpha and TCRbeta repertoire sequencing. Two young, previously healthy adult volunteers, one female and one male, were included in the cohort. Paper-wide results and their limitations: SARS-CoV-2 specificity of the second-wave clones peaking on day 37 was not confirmed. Contracting CD4+ clones were found mainly in CM and EM memory subsets, while CD8+ clones were enriched in EMRA. Only two mild cases were covered by the study, and larger cohorts that include severe cases with pre-infection samples were considered necessary. Clones that contracted from day 15 to 85 showed balanced CD4/CD8 phenotypes, whereas a second wave of clones that expanded from day 15 to 37 leaned towards CD4+. Some responding clones were detected in pre-infection memory, suggesting pre-existing cross-reactive memory T cells joined the SARS-CoV-2 response.

PBMCs were isolated by Ficoll-Paque density gradient centrifugation. These reads were obtained on an Illumina NovaSeq 6000. cDNA libraries for TCRalpha and TCRbeta were prepared by 5'RACE using constant-segment primers, with sample barcodes and unique molecular identifiers added. RNA was extracted from every sample with Trizol reagent. Library amplification was performed in two PCR steps, and a second sample barcode and Illumina TruSeq adapters were introduced in the second step. Libraries were sequenced on an Illumina NovaSeq with 2 x 150 bp paired-end reads. The authors' pipeline ran thus. The reads were demultiplexed and collapsed into UMI-guided consensus sequences using migec v1.2.7. Using mixcr v2.1.11, UMI consensuses were aligned to TRA and TRB V and J templates and then assembled into clonotypes. Expanded or contracted clonotypes were those called significant by both edgeR and NoisET, with noise models trained on biological replicates. For edgeR calls, a false discovery rate-adjusted p below 0.01 and a log2 fold-change threshold of 1 were applied. As an exploratory analysis of dynamics, max-normalized trajectories of the 1000 most abundant clonotypes were examined with PCA combined with hierarchical clustering. Each responding clone was given a CD4 or CD8 phenotype based on the CD4+ and CD8+ repertoires, which had been sequenced separately. TCRdb reprocessing: public reads trimmed at Q25 with fastp, clones called with MiXCR, in-frame beta chains kept. Under each unique CDR3 protein, matching rows form one entry showing the most common genes and DNA. The V and J calls were determined by TCRdb, not by the authors. Here the sample has tens of thousands of distinct CDR3 sequences; 28% occur a single time. Approximately 39% of the sample is held by the ten biggest clonotypes.

V lost 1 base and J lost 2 bases; the stretch between them is 9 bases long. Reading from cysteine to phenylalanine, the CDR3 counts 14 amino acids. Only CDR3 DNA is held: 42 bases, read in frame from base 1. Per the germline V gene, SGHVS is the CDR1 and FNYEAQ is the CDR2. The sample consisted of PBMCs or a T cell subset sorted from them (not recorded which). The chain joins TRBV7-6 to TRBJ2-7; the D call is possibly TRBD1 or TRBD2, each sharing 5 bases. The clonotype comes from a man aged 18-30 years who had mild COVID-19 (a few samples of this study predate the infection). The sample titles of this study are shuffled in the database, so cell type and time point are left out; the donor was told from shared clones. Read as DNA, the sequence is TGTGCCAGCAGCTTAGGAGGGGAAACCTACGAGCAGTACTTC. It specifies CASSLGGETYEQYF.